The 12 T cell receptor beta chains in this list originate from one sample, sequenced in a study of memory CD4+ T cells and cytomegalovirus serostatus. Assay: immunoSEQ multiplex PCR; the TCRdb copy retains only in-frame clones and omits some. The sample lists about 50,000 clones, about 81% occurring once. The sort gate was single viable CD3+CD4+CD8-CD45RO+ cells for memory CD4+ T cells. The sample consisted of memory CD4+ T cells from blood. These receptors all stem from an adult in good health and CMV-seronegative.

This chain links TRBV7-2 with TRBJ1-2, with no clear D. The V gene lost 5 bases and the J gene lost 4 bases, with 14 bases spanning the gap. The CDR3 consists of 14 residues. Germline CDR1 reads SGHTA; CDR2 reads FQGNSA. CDR3 sequence reads: CASSPPDLLYGYTF. The DNA for the CDR3 is TGTGCCAGCAGCCCCCCGGACCTGCTCTATGGCTACACCTTC.

The CDR3: CASEGSGDTQYF. In DNA, the CDR3 is TGTGCCAGCGAAGGTTCGGGCGATACGCAGTATTTT. J is TRBJ2-3 and V is TRBV6-1; D remains ambiguous. CDR1 and CDR2 (germline): MNHNS, SASEGT. Trimming pared 8 bases from V and 6 bases from J, leaving 12 bases between. The CDR3 is made up of 12 amino acids.

This chain joins TRBV10-3 and TRBJ1-3; tentative D call: TRBD1 (5 bases). The CDR3 has 13 residues. Germline CDR1 is ENHRY and CDR2 is SYGVKD. V lost 10 bases to trimming and J lost 4 bases, with 14 bases between them. CDR3 sequence reads: CATVDMGGNTIYF. The DNA for the CDR3 is TGTGCCACCGTGGACATGGGGGGAAACACCATATATTTT.

V is TRBV5-4 and J is TRBJ1-5, with D possibly being TRBD1 (5 bases). With 3 bases removed from V and 6 bases from J, the gap between germline ends came to 13 bases. Looked up from germline, CDR1 is SGHNT and CDR2 is YYREEE (reference sequence). The CDR3 runs to 14 residues. DNA of the CDR3: TGTGCCAGCAGCTCCGCAGGGTCGGCTCAGCCCCAGCATTTT. Translation gives CASSSAGSAQPQHF. The entire variable domain, with the rest obtained from reference TRBV5-4 and TRBJ1-5, is as follows: ETGVTQSPTHLIKTRGQQVTLRCSSQSGHNTVSWYQQALGQGPQFIFQYYREEENGRGNFPPRFSGLQFPNYSSELNVNALELDDSALYLCASSSAGSAQPQHFGDGTRLSIL.

The rearrangement links TRBV6-6 to TRBJ2-2, with 13 bases that match TRBD2. This CDR3 is built from 16 residues. CDR1 is MNHNY, CDR2 SVGAGI, per germline (reference sequence). The J segment lost 9 bases and the V segment lost 6 bases, leaving 10 bases of the junction unmatched. The CDR3 spells CASSKGLAGVGRELFF. DNA for the CDR3: TGTGCCAGCAGCAAAGGACTAGCGGGGGTGGGCAGGGAGCTGTTTTTT.

This clone was detected only a few times. The rearrangement uses TRBV9 and TRBJ1-3, with D perhaps TRBD1 (5 bases). This CDR3 has 15 amino acids. Looked up from germline, CDR1 is SGDLS and CDR2 is YYNGEE. With 0 bases removed from V and 5 bases from J, the gap between germline ends came to 12 bases. The CDR3 region has the DNA TGTGCCAGCAGCGTAGGATCAGGGAGGAGAAACACCATATATTTT. Encoded protein: CASSVGSGRRNTIYF.

This sequence joins TRBV29-1 and TRBJ2-3, with 10 bases lining up with TRBD1. This CDR3 region has 15 residues. The trim removed 0 bases at V and 5 bases at J, leaving 5 bases unmatched. Germline V gene data show CDR1 as SQVTM and CDR2 as ANQGSEA. The CDR3 DNA reads TGCAGCGTTGAAGATCCGGGACAGGGGTTAGATACGCAGTATTTT. Translation gives CSVEDPGQGLDTQYF.

The rearrangement links TRBV2 to TRBJ2-5, with 8 bases identical to TRBD1. With 6 bases clipped from V and 1 base from J, the junction kept 7 bases outside the gene matches. The germline V gene has CDR1 SNHLY and CDR2 FYNNEI. The CDR3 covers 15 residues. In DNA, the CDR3 is TGTGCCAGCAGCCCCGGGACAGGCAGCCAAGAGACCCAGTACTTC. It yields the protein CASSPGTGSQETQYF.

The V call is TRBV7-2, the J call TRBJ2-1; 11 nucleotides line up with TRBD2. V lost 5 bases to trimming and J lost 7 bases; unmatched junction nucleotides: 13. The germline gives CDR1 SGHTA, CDR2 FQGNSA. The CDR3 contains 17 residues. This chain's CDR3 is CASSPLSSGGAVNEQFF. In nucleotides, the CDR3 is TGTGCCAGCAGCCCTCTGAGTAGCGGGGGGGCTGTAAATGAGCAGTTCTTC.

This sequence joins TRBV11-2 and TRBJ2-1; 10 nucleotides agree with TRBD2. Germline V gene sequence: CDR1 SGHAT, CDR2 FQNNGV. Losses at the gene ends were 6 bases for V and 4 bases for J; bases not matched to a gene: 6. The CDR3 extends over 15 amino acids. CDR3: CASRLLAGIYNEQFF. The CDR3 coding sequence is TGTGCCAGCAGATTACTAGCGGGGATATACAATGAGCAGTTCTTC. Looking up the rest from reference TRBV11-2 and TRBJ2-1 gives the full variable domain: EAGVAQSPRYKIIEKRQSVAFWCNPISGHATLYWYQQILGQGPKLLIQFQNNGVVDDSQLPKDRFSAERLKGVDSTLKIQPAKLEDSAVYLCASRLLAGIYNEQFFGPGTRLTVL.

In its sample, this clone was seen a few times. V is TRBV19 and J is TRBJ2-2; possibly TRBD1 for D (5 bases). The V and J ends lost 7 bases and 6 bases respectively, with 6 bases between them. CDR1 and CDR2 (germline): LNHDA, SQIVND (reference sequence). The CDR3 contains 11 residues. In DNA form, the CDR3 reads TGTGCCAGTAACAGGCCCGGGGAGCTGTTTTTT. Protein product: CASNRPGELFF. Combining the CDR3 with reference TRBV19 and TRBJ2-2 gives the whole variable domain DGGITQSPKYLFRKEGQNVTLSCEQNLNHDAMYWYRQDPGQGLRLIYYSQIVNDFQKGDIAEGYSVSREKKESFPLTVTSAQKNPTAFYLCASNRPGELFFGEGSRLTVL.

This clone appeared a single time. The chain links TRBV10-3 to TRBJ2-3, with no clear D. Germline V CDR1 and CDR2: ENHRY, SYGVKD. CDR3 length: 12 residues. V dropped 3 bases and J dropped 6 bases, with 7 bases sitting between them. CDR3 protein: CAISEGGDTQYF. The CDR3 bases are TGTGCCATCAGTGAAGGTGGGGATACGCAGTATTTT.